This T cell receptor beta chain was retrieved from a study of shared clonotypes between healthy human individuals. At least ten counts were recorded for this clone. Additional DNA sequences in this sample encode the identical CDR3. This CDR3 comprises 13 residues. Germline CDR1 and CDR2: KGHSH and LQKENI. V lost 2 bases and J 3 bases, leaving 8 bases between the germline ends. Sequenced by immunoSEQ multiplex PCR; TCRdb stores in-frame clones only, minus some. Of about 1.1 million clones listed, roughly 80% are singletons. This TCR was recovered from a man aged 18 to 30 in good health. Some clones in this sample may be carry-over from other donors' samples. Material: memory CD4+ T cells from PBMCs. Subset given: CD45RA-negative fraction. V and J are TRBV18 and TRBJ2-7; D call uncertain. CDR3: CASSPGLFYEQYF. CDR3 DNA sequence: TGTGCCAGCTCACCAGGTCTTTTCTACGAGCAGTACTTC.